This T cell receptor (beta chain) was recovered during a study of CD8 T cells in Susac syndrome (dated by TCRdb to the late 2010s). Looking at the study overall: Whether CD8+ T cell activation and differentiation in Susac syndrome was antigen driven was tested using repertoire sequencing.

Concerning this clonotype: Its antigen target is currently unknown. No base quality information exists; no much larger clone differs at one position.

RNA was extracted using the RNeasy kit, and about 0.45 to 1 microgram was reverse transcribed with random hexamers. The immunoSEQ multiplex PCR assay, covering 54 Vbeta and 13 Jbeta segments, was used to amplify TCR beta CDR3 regions. Bias from PCR amplification was corrected by using a synthetic template baseline for primer optimization and for computational correction. The source study handled its data this way. Reads were assigned to V, D and J genes according to IMGT and analyzed in immunoSEQ Analyzer, with only productive sequences retained. Clonality was computed as one minus Shannon entropy normalized by log2 of the number of productive unique sequences. For each patient and control, public and private clones were evaluated among the 100 most prevalent clones. A clone was defined as Susac-specific if it was absent from the healthy and MS cohorts, from more than 850 published viral clones and from other ImmuneACCESS disease sequences. TCRdb ran its own pipeline on the public reads, namely fastp trimming at Q25 and MiXCR clone calling, and kept in-frame beta chains. Rows with a matching CDR3 protein are joined into one entry that keeps the most common DNA and genes. TCRdb's processing, not the authors' own work, is the source of the V and J calls. This sample comprises approximately 230,000 distinct CDR3 sequences, 93% of them detected only once. 0.06% to 0.08% of the sample is taken by the ten largest.

Here is what the overall study found, with its caveats: The number of individuals in the TCR sequencing and HLA analysis was recognized as being relatively small.

Peripheral blood CD8+ and CD4+ T cells from healthy donors, Susac syndrome patients and multiple sclerosis patients were profiled by high-throughput TCR beta sequencing. The multiple sclerosis controls were treatment-naive patients who had stable or active relapsing-remitting disease and met the revised McDonald criteria. Bulk CD8+ and CD4+ T cells were purified by magnetic negative isolation, while CD8+ TEMRA cells were enriched using FACS. Blood was drawn into EDTA tubes, processed within 24 hours, and PBMCs were isolated by density gradient centrifugation. PBMCs intended for TCR sequencing were frozen in liquid nitrogen and were later thawed in a 37 degrees C water bath. The sorted or isolated CD4+, CD8+ and CD8+ TEMRA cells had a purity of 90% or higher. V is pruned by 2 bases and J by 5 bases, leaving 3 bases of the junction without a gene match. For CDR1 and CDR2, the germline V gene lists SGHRS and YFSETQ. Measured from the cysteine to the phenylalanine, the CDR3 is 13 residues long. Left in the record is the CDR3 DNA by itself, 39 bases read in frame from the first base.

This clonotype originated in a human donor with multiple sclerosis. The sequenced sample consisted of CD4+ T cells from PBMCs. The V gene is TRBV5-1 and the J gene is TRBJ2-7; TRBD2 matches 8 bases in the middle. CDR3 reads: CASSLAGADEQYF. The sequenced DNA: TGCGCCAGCAGCTTAGCGGGGGCGGACGAGCAGTACTTC.